These 18 T cell receptor beta chains originate from one sample sequenced in a study of cytomegalovirus exposure and HLA in healthy donors. With 60 Vbeta and 13 Jbeta primers, the PCR was carried out. Method: immunoSEQ multiplex PCR; TCRdb's copy keeps in-frame clones and lacks some. The repertoire holds about 150,000 clones, 60% to 80% seen once, with 0.66% in the top ten. Input material: PBMCs. These receptors originate from a male donor in good health and CMV-seronegative.

The V gene is TRBV7-2, the J gene TRBJ2-2; possible D gene TRBD2, 5 bases. This CDR3 contains 14 residues. Germline assignment: CDR1 SGHTA and CDR2 FQGNSA. Trimming took off 6 bases at V and 6 bases at J, with 14 bases between the two ends. The DNA for the CDR3 is TGTGCCAGCAGTCCTACTAGTTTCGCCGGGGAGCTGTTTTTT. Translated: CASSPTSFAGELFF. The full variable domain, its missing parts supplied by reference TRBV7-2 and TRBJ2-2, is GAGVSQSPSNKVTEKGKDVELRCDPISGHTALYWYRQSLGQGLEFLIYFQGNSAPDKSGLPSDRFSAERTGGSVSTLTIQRTQQEDSAVYLCASSPTSFAGELFFGEGSRLTVL.

As regards this clone: The sample contains more than one DNA sequence encoding this CDR3. The rearrangement links TRBV2 to TRBJ2-7; D is unclear. V lost 6 bases and J lost 3, with 6 bases in between. The CDR3 is 11 amino acids. CDR1 is SNHLY and CDR2 is FYNNEI in the germline V gene. CDR3 in amino acids: CASRGLYEQYF. DNA of the CDR3: TGTGCCAGCAGGGGCCTCTACGAGCAGTACTTC.

The chain is built from TRBV10-3 and TRBJ2-7; TRBD2 matches at 11 bases. The length of the CDR3 is 14 residues. The junction had 1 base not matched to a gene; V was cut back by 6 bases and J by 0 bases. Germline assignment: CDR1 ENHRY and CDR2 SYGVKD. In nucleotides, the CDR3 is TGTGCCATCAGCGGGACTAGCGGCTCCTACGAGCAGTACTTC. Translated: CAISGTSGSYEQYF.

The rearrangement uses TRBV11-2 and TRBJ2-5; D perhaps matches TRBD1 (5 bases). V was trimmed by 2 bases and J by 1 base, leaving 8 bases between them. This CDR3 contains 14 residues. Germline V gives CDR1 SGHAT, CDR2 FQNNGV. In DNA form, the CDR3 reads TGTGCCAGCAGCTTAAATCAGGGCCAAGAGACCCAGTACTTC. Amino acid sequence: CASSLNQGQETQYF.

This clone was seen only once. The chain carries TRBV23-1 and TRBJ2-7; D is unresolved. TRBV23-1 is marked as an open reading frame, function uncertain. V lost 0 bases to trimming and J lost 3 bases, with 9 bases between them. This CDR3 contains 14 residues. CDR3 sequence (DNA): TGCGCCAGCAGTCAATCGACTGGCGACTACGAGCAGTACTTC. Translating gives CASSQSTGDYEQYF.

Regarding this clone: An end of the junction does not agree with germline; a read error may underlie this. This chain connects TRBV27 to TRBJ1-1; D is possibly TRBD1 (5 bases). The CDR3 has 15 residues. CDR1 and CDR2 (germline): MNHEY, SMNVEV (reference sequence). The CDR3 region has the DNA TGTTCCAGCAGTAGGACGAGTGCGGGGCCTTTTGAAGCTTTCTTT. Translation: CSSSRTSAGPFEAFF.

The V and J genes are TRBV6-5 and TRBJ1-1, with D hard to call. The germline gives CDR1 MNHEY, CDR2 SVGAGI. Deletions cut 0 bases from V and 4 bases from J, with 12 bases between. The length of the CDR3 is 15 residues. As DNA, the CDR3 is TGTGCCAGCAGTTACTCGAATCGGGGTTCCACTGAAGCTTTCTTT. It codes for CASSYSNRGSTEAFF.

This rearrangement joins TRBV7-8 to TRBJ1-5; D call uncertain. The germline CDR1 and CDR2 sequences are SGHVS and FQNEAQ. CDR3 size: 14 residues. V lost 0 bases and J 4 bases, leaving 7 bases between the germline ends. For the CDR3, the DNA is TGTGCCAGCAGCTTAGCGGTCGGTAATCAGCCCCAGCATTTT. Translated: CASSLAVGNQPQHF.

This chain links TRBV19 with TRBJ2-7; 10 bases align to TRBD2. The germline V gene has CDR1 LNHDA and CDR2 SQIVND (reference sequence). The CDR3 runs to 17 residues. The junction had 7 bases not matched to a gene; V was cut back by 1 base and J by 1 base. CDR3 amino acids: CASSIGGLAERSYEQYF. In DNA, the CDR3 is TGTGCCAGTAGTATAGGTGGACTAGCGGAGAGATCCTACGAGCAGTACTTC.

This clone was observed once. The V and J genes are TRBV5-4 and TRBJ2-3, with D tentatively TRBD2 (5 bases). The ends were cut back, 2 bases at V and 6 bases at J, with 13 bases in the middle. Germline values: CDR1 SGHNT, CDR2 YYREEE (reference sequence). The length of the CDR3 is 14 residues. The CDR3 region has the DNA TGTGCCAGCAGCTTTGAGGGTATTGTGGATACGCAGTATTTT. Protein product: CASSFEGIVDTQYF. The complete variable domain, with remaining parts taken from reference TRBV5-4 and TRBJ2-3, reads ETGVTQSPTHLIKTRGQQVTLRCSSQSGHNTVSWYQQALGQGPQFIFQYYREEENGRGNFPPRFSGLQFPNYSSELNVNALELDDSALYLCASSFEGIVDTQYFGPGTRLTVL.

The rearrangement uses TRBV25-1 and TRBJ2-1; D not resolved. This CDR3 comprises 13 residues. Trimming stripped 1 base from V and 11 bases from J, with 12 bases between. Per germline, CDR1 MGHDK and CDR2 SYGVNS. The CDR3 loop is CASSEWSAVKQFF. The DNA of the CDR3 is TGTGCCAGCAGTGAATGGTCGGCGGTGAAGCAGTTCTTC.

This clone was picked up one time. V is TRBV5-6 and J is TRBJ1-1; 9 bases fit TRBD1. The CDR3 sequence is 15 residues long. Trimming took 2 bases from V and 6 from J; bases not matched to a gene: 8. Germline V lookup: CDR1 SGHDT, CDR2 YYEEEE. In nucleotides, the CDR3 is TGTGCCAGCAGCTTTGGGGACAGGGCTGGGGCTGAAGCTTTCTTT. Protein: CASSFGDRAGAEAFF.

The CDR3 here is CASSPQGQPNTGELFF. In nucleotides, the CDR3 is TGTGCCAGCTCACCGCAAGGACAGCCGAACACCGGGGAGCTGTTTTTT. The rearrangement links TRBV18 to TRBJ2-2; possibly TRBD1 for D (6 bases). V dropped 3 bases and J dropped 0 bases, with 11 bases sitting between them. This CDR3 comprises 16 residues. Germline loops: CDR1 KGHSH, CDR2 LQKENI. Variable domain in full (rest from reference TRBV18 and TRBJ2-2): NAGVMQNPRHLVRRRGQEARLRCSPMKGHSHVYWYRQLPEEGLKFMVYLQKENIIDESGMPKERFSAEFPKEGPSILRIQQVVRGDSAAYFCASSPQGQPNTGELFFGEGSRLTVL.

This chain uses TRBV7-9 with TRBJ2-2; perhaps TRBD1 as D (6 bases). This CDR3 is built from 16 residues. Trimming stripped 5 bases from V and 4 bases from J, with 17 bases between. Germline-derived CDR1 and CDR2 are SEHNR and FQNEAQ (reference sequence). CDR3 bases: TGTGCCAGCAGCCCACGGCGGACAGATCGCACCGGGGAGCTGTTTTTT. Protein sequence: CASSPRRTDRTGELFF.

V is TRBV18 and J is TRBJ1-1; the match to TRBD1 covers 8 bases. V was pared by 6 bases and J by 3 bases, with 6 bases of the junction left unmatched. The CDR3 spans 14 residues. Germline values: CDR1 KGHSH, CDR2 LQKENI. The CDR3 DNA follows: TGTGCCAGCTCGGAAACGACAGGGGACACTGAAGCTTTCTTT. Protein sequence: CASSETTGDTEAFF.

The chain recombines TRBV27 with TRBJ1-2, with D tentatively TRBD1 (6 bases). The V end was cut by 5 bases, the J end by 4 bases, with 14 bases between. The CDR3 is 14 amino acids. CDR1 and CDR2 from the germline V gene are MNHEY and SMNVEV (reference sequence). CDR3: CASSTRQDPYGYTF. In DNA form, the CDR3 reads TGTGCCAGCAGTACCCGACAGGACCCCTATGGCTACACCTTC.

This clone was picked up one time. The rearrangement uses TRBV19 and TRBJ2-3; the match to TRBD2 covers 11 bases. The CDR3 has 17 amino acids. Looked up from germline, CDR1 is LNHDA and CDR2 is SQIVND (reference sequence). The V segment lost 1 base and the J segment 4 bases; nucleotides outside the gene matches: 7. CDR3 coding DNA: TGTGCCAGTAGTATAGGGACTAGCGGGTGGATTTCAGATACGCAGTATTTT. Residues: CASSIGTSGWISDTQYF.

The chain employs TRBV19 and TRBJ2-7; 8 positions agree with TRBD1. Per germline, CDR1 LNHDA and CDR2 SQIVND (reference sequence). The CDR3 is made up of 15 amino acids. V was pared by 6 bases and J by 5 bases, with 12 bases of the junction left unmatched. The CDR3 here is CASSPFGQGNNEQYF. For the CDR3, the DNA is TGTGCCAGTAGCCCCTTCGGACAGGGTAACAACGAGCAGTACTTC.